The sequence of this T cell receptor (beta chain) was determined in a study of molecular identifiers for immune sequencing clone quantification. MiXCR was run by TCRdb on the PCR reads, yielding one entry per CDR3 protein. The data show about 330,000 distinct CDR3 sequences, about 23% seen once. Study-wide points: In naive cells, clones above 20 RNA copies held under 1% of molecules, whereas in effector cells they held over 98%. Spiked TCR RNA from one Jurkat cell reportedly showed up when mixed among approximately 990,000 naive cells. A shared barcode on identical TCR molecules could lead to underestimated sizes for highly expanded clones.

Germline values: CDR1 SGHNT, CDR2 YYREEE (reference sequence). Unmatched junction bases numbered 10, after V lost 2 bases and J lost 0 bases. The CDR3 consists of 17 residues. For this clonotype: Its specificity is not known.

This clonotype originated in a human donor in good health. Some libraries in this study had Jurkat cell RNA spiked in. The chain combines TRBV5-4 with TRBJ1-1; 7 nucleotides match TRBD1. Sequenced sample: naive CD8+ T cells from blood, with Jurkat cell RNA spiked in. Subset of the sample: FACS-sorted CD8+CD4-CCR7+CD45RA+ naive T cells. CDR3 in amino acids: CASSFTGVRSMNTEAFF. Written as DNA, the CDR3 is TGTGCCAGCAGCTTTACAGGGGTTCGTTCCATGAACACTGAAGCTTTCTTT.